Below, 15 T cell receptor beta chains from the same sample are listed, as sequenced in a study of T cell changes during pregnancy in multiple sclerosis. The table came from immunoSEQ multiplex PCR; TCRdb's copy has only in-frame clones and leaves some out. The profile shows under 60,000 clones, 92% of them singletons. The starting material was CD4+ T cells from peripheral blood mononuclear cells, obtained after pregnancy. The receptors come from a female donor with multiple sclerosis, enrolled in a pregnancy study.

In nucleotides, the CDR3 is TGTGCTAGTGGTGTGGCCGGGGGTGTACCTCCCTACGAGCAGTACTTC. This sequence encodes CASGVAGGVPPYEQYF. The chain combines TRBV12-5 with TRBJ2-7; TRBD2 is a possible D gene (6 bases). V lost 5 bases and J 2 bases, leaving 19 bases between the germline ends. CDR1 LGHNT and CDR2 FRNRAP come from the germline V gene. The CDR3 runs 16 residues. Filled out from reference TRBV12-5 and TRBJ2-7, the complete variable domain reads DARVTQTPRHKVTEMGQEVTMRCQPILGHNTVFWYRQTMMQGLELLAYFRNRAPLDDSGMPKDRFSAEMPDATLATLKIQPSEPRDSAVYFCASGVAGGVPPYEQYFGPGTRLTVT.

V is TRBV30 and J is TRBJ1-2; TRBD1 matches at 8 bases. V trimming: 4 bases; J trimming: 6 bases; junction bases outside the gene matches: 10. The germline V gene has CDR1 GTSNPN and CDR2 SVGIG (reference sequence). The CDR3 loop spans 14 amino acids. The DNA of the CDR3 is TGTGCCTGGACCCCCAGGGGGCGAGGAAATGGCTACACCTTC. It is translated as CAWTPRGRGNGYTF.

The gene calls are TRBV29-1 and TRBJ1-3; a weak D match, TRBD1 (5 bases). V was trimmed by 3 bases and J by 4 bases, leaving 13 bases between them. Germline lookup yields CDR1 SQVTM and CDR2 ANQGSEA. This CDR3 contains 14 residues. For the CDR3, the DNA is TGCAGCGTTGACCAGGGAGGGCTGGGAAACACCATATATTTT. Its translation is CSVDQGGLGNTIYF.

The rearrangement uses TRBV4-2 and TRBJ1-2, with 10 positions matching TRBD1. This CDR3 is 17 amino acids long. With V trimmed by 1 base and J by 5 bases, 10 bases remained unmatched. Germline CDR1 LGHNA, CDR2 YNFKEQ. Here the CDR3 reads CASSQVRGGQGMYGYTF. The CDR3, as DNA: TGTGCCAGCAGCCAAGTCAGGGGGGGACAGGGGATGTATGGCTACACCTTC.

This clone was observed a few times. V is TRBV6-5 and J is TRBJ2-5; TRBD1 matches 8 bases. The V segment lost 2 bases and the J segment 4 bases; nucleotides outside the gene matches: 6. CDR1 MNHEY and CDR2 SVGAGI come from the germline V gene. The CDR3 is 15 amino acids. Written as DNA, the CDR3 is TGTGCCAGCAGTTACACCAGGGGGCGGCCAGAGACCCAGTACTTC. Protein: CASSYTRGRPETQYF.

The V gene is TRBV6-1, the J gene TRBJ2-3; D not certain. CDR1 is MNHNS, CDR2 SASEGT, per germline. V lost 7 bases and J 1 base, leaving 12 bases between the germline ends. The CDR3 length is 14 residues. CDR3 in DNA: TGTGCCAGCAAAGAGACTGTTGGCACAGATACGCAGTATTTT. It translates to CASKETVGTDTQYF.

The chain carries TRBV29-1 and TRBJ2-7, with 11 bases lining up with TRBD1. Per germline, CDR1 SQVTM and CDR2 ANQGSEA. This CDR3 spans 14 amino acids. Trimming took 5 bases from V and 6 from J; bases not matched to a gene: 9. As DNA, the CDR3 is TGCAGCGTTTCCCACCGGACAGGGGGCGGCGAGCAGTACTTC. Its translation: CSVSHRTGGGEQYF.

The V gene is TRBV6-7, the J gene TRBJ1-5; the match to TRBD1 covers 7 bases. TRBV6-7 carries the ORF label, with uncertain function. The CDR3 consists of 15 residues. Unmatched junction bases numbered 11, after V lost 6 bases and J lost 6 bases. CDR3 loop: CASSTNTGAVQPQHF. Written as DNA, the CDR3 is TGTGCCAGCAGCACCAATACAGGGGCGGTTCAGCCCCAGCATTTT.

The chain recombines TRBV19 with TRBJ1-5; TRBD1 might be the D (6 bases). The V end was cut by 3 bases, the J end by 7 bases, with 13 bases between. This CDR3 region has 14 residues. The germline V gene has CDR1 LNHDA and CDR2 SQIVND (reference sequence). The CDR3 region has the DNA TGTGCCAGTAGTATTACAGGGCAGGGGCAGCCCCAGCATTTT. It yields the protein CASSITGQGQPQHF.

The chain joins TRBV10-3 to TRBJ1-1, with 10 bases fitting TRBD1. Germline CDR1 is ENHRY and CDR2 is SYGVKD. Losses at the gene ends were 11 bases for V and 12 bases for J; bases not matched to a gene: 9. The CDR3 length is 11 residues. The CDR3 region is CAVPKGQGSFF. In DNA form, the CDR3 reads TGTGCCGTACCCAAGGGACAGGGGTCTTTCTTT.

In DNA, the CDR3 is TGTGCCAGCAGAAGGGACAGGGATATGAACACTGAAGCTTTCTTT. It encodes CASRRDRDMNTEAFF. The rearrangement joins TRBV6-5 to TRBJ1-1; the match to TRBD1 covers 9 bases. Germline lookup yields CDR1 MNHEY and CDR2 SVGAGI. The CDR3 totals 15 residues. V lost 6 bases to trimming and J lost 0 bases; unmatched junction nucleotides: 5.

This clone is a singleton in its sample. The rearrangement joins TRBV6-6 to TRBJ1-2; D is unclear. Germline CDR1 reads MNHNY; CDR2 reads SVGAGI (reference sequence). The V gene lost 6 bases and the J gene lost 0 bases, with 5 bases spanning the gap. The CDR3 sequence is 12 residues long. CDR3 protein: CASSLPNYGYTF. The CDR3, as DNA: TGTGCCAGCAGCCTCCCTAACTATGGCTACACCTTC.

This clone was observed a single time. The chain joins TRBV29-1 to TRBJ1-3, with D maybe TRBD1 (5 bases). The V and J ends lost 1 base and 6 bases respectively, with 10 bases between them. This CDR3 comprises 13 residues. The germline gives CDR1 SQVTM, CDR2 ANQGSEA. The CDR3 spells CSVEGTFTNTIYF. The CDR3 DNA sequence: TGCAGCGTTGAAGGGACATTCACAAACACCATATATTTT.

CDR3 sequence: CASSPQGAGTDTQYF. CDR3 in DNA: TGTGCCAGTAGTCCACAGGGGGCCGGCACAGATACGCAGTATTTT. The rearrangement uses TRBV19 and TRBJ2-3; 9 bases fit TRBD1. CDR1 and CDR2 from the germline V gene are LNHDA and SQIVND (reference sequence). The CDR3 has 15 residues. With 5 bases clipped from V and 1 base from J, the junction kept 4 bases outside the gene matches.

This clone has more than one count but fewer than ten. DNA for the CDR3: TGTGCCAGCAGCAAGGGACAGGGTATGCACGAGCAGTACTTC. Translated, it gives CASSKGQGMHEQYF. This chain joins TRBV21-1 and TRBJ2-7; the table's D gene call, TRBD1, was not cross checked with the DNA. TRBV21-1 is labeled a pseudogene. The CDR3 is made up of 14 amino acids.